The rows below give T cell receptor beta chains drawn from one sample of a study of CD8 T cells in Susac syndrome. TCRdb processed the immunoSEQ multiplex PCR reads anew with MiXCR; each CDR3 protein has one entry. The sample has 180,000 or so distinct CDR3 sequences; roughly 95% are singletons. The sequencing input was CD4+ T cells from PBMCs. The receptors shown here come from a human donor in good health. Each CDR3 is given with its conserved first and last residue. Fields, in order: J gene, V gene, D gene, clone size, CDR3 protein, CDR3 DNA. The D gene is left open where the match is weak. Only some rows state a clone size, as once, few, many or a class for expanded clones.

j_call: TRBJ2-5; v_call: TRBV20-1; d_call: TRBD2; clone_size: -; cdr3_aa: CSARLAGEYQETQYF; cdr3_nt: TGCAGTGCTAGATTAGCGGGGGAGTACCAAGAGACCCAGTACTTC
j_call: TRBJ2-5; v_call: TRBV7-2; d_call: TRBD1; clone_size: -; cdr3_aa: CASSLTGVGETQYF; cdr3_nt: TGTGCCAGCAGCCTGACAGGGGTGGGAGAGACCCAGTACTTC
j_call: TRBJ1-4; v_call: TRBV7-8; d_call: -; clone_size: -; cdr3_aa: CASSLVSLGEKLFF; cdr3_nt: TGTGCCAGCAGCTTAGTTTCCTTAGGGGAAAAACTGTTTTTT
j_call: TRBJ2-4; v_call: TRBV12-3/TRBV12-4; d_call: -; clone_size: -; cdr3_aa: CASTVGTAKNIQYF; cdr3_nt: TGTGCCAGCACTGTCGGGACGGCCAAAAACATTCAGTACTTC
j_call: TRBJ2-7; v_call: TRBV9; d_call: -; clone_size: -; cdr3_aa: CASSEGRSAYEQYF; cdr3_nt: TGTGCCAGCAGCGAAGGCAGGTCCGCCTACGAGCAGTACTTC
j_call: TRBJ2-3; v_call: TRBV29-1; d_call: -; clone_size: -; cdr3_aa: CSTGQATDTQYF; cdr3_nt: TGCAGCACTGGGCAGGCCACAGATACGCAGTATTTT
j_call: TRBJ1-5; v_call: TRBV15; d_call: -; clone_size: -; cdr3_aa: CATSREGSYSNQPQHF; cdr3_nt: TGTGCCACCAGCAGAGAGGGCAGCTATAGCAATCAGCCCCAGCATTTT
j_call: TRBJ2-7; v_call: TRBV2; d_call: -; clone_size: -; cdr3_aa: CASNFGGPITYGTYEQYF; cdr3_nt: TGTGCCAGCAATTTTGGGGGACCTATTACCTACGGTACCTACGAGCAGTACTTC
j_call: TRBJ2-1; v_call: TRBV5-5; d_call: -; clone_size: -; cdr3_aa: CASSPALDEQFF; cdr3_nt: TGTGCCAGCAGCCCTGCGTTGGATGAGCAGTTCTTC
j_call: TRBJ2-3; v_call: TRBV7-3; d_call: -; clone_size: once; cdr3_aa: CASSSQSTDTQYF; cdr3_nt: TGTGCCAGCAGCAGCCAGTCCACAGATACGCAGTATTTT
j_call: TRBJ2-1; v_call: TRBV30; d_call: TRBD2; clone_size: -; cdr3_aa: CAWIRSSGISYNEQFF; cdr3_nt: TGTGCCTGGATCCGATCTAGCGGGATCTCCTACAATGAGCAGTTCTTC
j_call: TRBJ1-2; v_call: TRBV9; d_call: -; clone_size: -; cdr3_aa: CASQSGLGGYTF; cdr3_nt: TGTGCCAGCCAGTCCGGGCTGGGCGGCTACACCTTC
j_call: TRBJ2-7; v_call: TRBV3-1; d_call: -; clone_size: -; cdr3_aa: CANSLQVGPYEQYF; cdr3_nt: TGTGCCAACAGCCTGCAGGTCGGCCCCTACGAGCAGTACTTC
j_call: TRBJ2-5; v_call: TRBV20-1; d_call: -; clone_size: -; cdr3_aa: CSADGGAQETQYF; cdr3_nt: TGCAGTGCTGACGGTGGGGCCCAAGAGACCCAGTACTTC
j_call: TRBJ2-1; v_call: TRBV27; d_call: -; clone_size: -; cdr3_aa: CASSRSQGVYNEQFF; cdr3_nt: TGTGCCAGCAGTCGATCCCAGGGAGTCTACAATGAGCAGTTCTTC
j_call: TRBJ1-2; v_call: TRBV7-2; d_call: -; clone_size: few; cdr3_aa: CASSPLENYGYTF; cdr3_nt: TGTGCCAGCAGCCCCTTGGAGAACTATGGCTACACCTTC
j_call: TRBJ2-4; v_call: TRBV28; d_call: TRBD1; clone_size: -; cdr3_aa: CASSLRGQGSLAKNIQYF; cdr3_nt: TGTGCCAGCAGTTTAAGGGGACAGGGGTCCTTAGCCAAAAACATTCAGTACTTC
j_call: TRBJ2-7; v_call: TRBV29-1; d_call: -; clone_size: -; cdr3_aa: CSVGSGGYEQYF; cdr3_nt: TGCAGCGTTGGAAGCGGAGGGTACGAGCAGTACTTC
j_call: TRBJ2-1; v_call: TRBV6-4; d_call: -; clone_size: -; cdr3_aa: CASSADPGSGEQFF; cdr3_nt: TGTGCCAGCAGTGCCGATCCAGGGTCGGGTGAGCAGTTCTTC
j_call: TRBJ2-5; v_call: TRBV7-9; d_call: -; clone_size: -; cdr3_aa: CASSLGSRAEETQYF; cdr3_nt: TGTGCCAGCAGCTTAGGGAGTAGGGCAGAAGAGACCCAGTACTTC
j_call: TRBJ2-1; v_call: TRBV2; d_call: -; clone_size: -; cdr3_aa: CASSELSLAGEQFF; cdr3_nt: TGTGCCAGCAGTGAGTTATCGCTAGCCGGTGAGCAGTTCTTC
j_call: TRBJ2-1; v_call: TRBV14; d_call: -; clone_size: -; cdr3_aa: CASSQLEWTWDEQFF; cdr3_nt: TGTGCCAGCAGCCAACTGGAGTGGACATGGGATGAGCAGTTCTTC
j_call: TRBJ2-5; v_call: TRBV5-4; d_call: TRBD2; clone_size: -; cdr3_aa: CASSSGGETQYF; cdr3_nt: TGTGCCAGCAGCTCGGGAGGGGAGACCCAGTACTTC
j_call: TRBJ2-5; v_call: TRBV29-1; d_call: -; clone_size: -; cdr3_aa: CSGTLSGAGQYF; cdr3_nt: TGCAGCGGAACCCTCTCTGGGGCTGGGCAGTACTTC
j_call: TRBJ1-2; v_call: TRBV5-1; d_call: -; clone_size: -; cdr3_aa: CASSLAEGGNGYTF; cdr3_nt: TGCGCCAGCAGCTTGGCTGAAGGGGGGAATGGCTACACCTTC
j_call: TRBJ1-5; v_call: TRBV24-1; d_call: -; clone_size: -; cdr3_aa: CATSSWGSNQPQHF; cdr3_nt: TGTGCCACCAGTTCTTGGGGGAGCAATCAGCCCCAGCATTTT
j_call: TRBJ2-1; v_call: TRBV29-1; d_call: TRBD2; clone_size: -; cdr3_aa: CSVHQTSGSHYNEQFF; cdr3_nt: TGCAGCGTTCACCAGACTAGCGGGAGCCATTACAATGAGCAGTTCTTC
j_call: TRBJ2-1; v_call: TRBV2; d_call: TRBD2; clone_size: -; cdr3_aa: CASSSLAGTYNEQFF; cdr3_nt: TGTGCCAGCAGTAGTCTAGCGGGGACCTACAATGAGCAGTTCTTC
j_call: TRBJ2-7; v_call: TRBV19; d_call: -; clone_size: -; cdr3_aa: CASSIRRDSYEQYF; cdr3_nt: TGTGCCAGTAGTATACGCCGGGATTCCTACGAGCAGTACTTC
j_call: TRBJ2-4; v_call: TRBV25-1; d_call: -; clone_size: -; cdr3_aa: CASSAWERGASKNIQYF; cdr3_nt: TGTGCCAGCAGTGCCTGGGAACGTGGGGCATCCAAAAACATTCAGTACTTC
j_call: TRBJ1-2; v_call: TRBV24-1; d_call: TRBD1; clone_size: -; cdr3_aa: CATSEGQQRGYTF; cdr3_nt: TGTGCCACCAGTGAGGGACAGCAGCGCGGCTACACCTTC
j_call: TRBJ2-1; v_call: TRBV29-1; d_call: -; clone_size: -; cdr3_aa: CSVRFSRNEQFF; cdr3_nt: TGCAGCGTTAGGTTCTCTAGGAATGAGCAGTTCTTC
j_call: TRBJ2-3; v_call: TRBV4-1; d_call: -; clone_size: -; cdr3_aa: CASSQVASTDTQYF; cdr3_nt: TGCGCCAGCAGCCAAGTGGCTAGCACAGATACGCAGTATTTT
j_call: TRBJ2-1; v_call: TRBV9; d_call: -; clone_size: -; cdr3_aa: CASTREGYEQFF; cdr3_nt: TGTGCCAGCACCAGGGAAGGGTATGAGCAGTTCTTC
j_call: TRBJ1-2; v_call: TRBV20-1; d_call: -; clone_size: -; cdr3_aa: CSARVTLGVYTF; cdr3_nt: TGCAGTGCTAGAGTGACACTTGGAGTCTACACCTTC
j_call: TRBJ2-1; v_call: TRBV7-9; d_call: -; clone_size: -; cdr3_aa: CASSLNANEQFF; cdr3_nt: TGTGCCAGCAGCTTAAACGCCAATGAGCAGTTCTTC
j_call: TRBJ2-2; v_call: TRBV29-1; d_call: TRBD2; clone_size: once; cdr3_aa: CSVTLAGNTGELFF; cdr3_nt: TGCAGCGTGACACTAGCGGGAAACACCGGGGAGCTGTTTTTT
j_call: TRBJ1-2; v_call: TRBV4-3; d_call: TRBD1; clone_size: -; cdr3_aa: CASSPGGTGQFYGYTF; cdr3_nt: TGCGCCAGCAGCCCCGGAGGGACAGGGCAGTTCTATGGCTACACCTTC
j_call: TRBJ2-5; v_call: TRBV20-1; d_call: -; clone_size: -; cdr3_aa: CSARPGQETQYF; cdr3_nt: TGCAGTGCTAGACCAGGCCAAGAGACCCAGTACTTC
j_call: TRBJ1-4; v_call: TRBV3-1; d_call: -; clone_size: -; cdr3_aa: CASSQVGGANEKLFF; cdr3_nt: TGTGCCAGCAGCCAAGTTGGCGGAGCTAATGAAAAACTGTTTTTT
j_call: TRBJ2-3; v_call: TRBV15; d_call: -; clone_size: -; cdr3_aa: CATSLDGEDTQYF; cdr3_nt: TGTGCCACCAGCTTGGACGGGGAAGATACGCAGTATTTT
j_call: TRBJ1-1; v_call: TRBV3-1; d_call: TRBD1; clone_size: -; cdr3_aa: CAATPGQGTEAFF; cdr3_nt: TGTGCCGCGACTCCGGGACAGGGGACTGAAGCTTTCTTT
j_call: TRBJ1-2; v_call: TRBV2; d_call: TRBD1; clone_size: -; cdr3_aa: CASRLDRVGGYTF; cdr3_nt: TGTGCCAGCAGGCTCGACAGGGTGGGCGGCTACACCTTC
j_call: TRBJ2-4; v_call: TRBV6-1; d_call: -; clone_size: -; cdr3_aa: CASSEGAGNIQYF; cdr3_nt: TGTGCCAGCAGTGAAGGTGCGGGGAACATTCAGTACTTC
j_call: TRBJ2-5; v_call: TRBV29-1; d_call: -; clone_size: -; cdr3_aa: CSVEPAGRSVAQYF; cdr3_nt: TGCAGCGTTGAACCTGCTGGTCGGAGTGTGGCCCAGTACTTC
j_call: TRBJ1-6; v_call: TRBV7-8; d_call: -; clone_size: -; cdr3_aa: CASSFETGERTPHF; cdr3_nt: TGTGCCAGCAGCTTCGAGACAGGAGAAAGAACGCCCCACTTT
j_call: TRBJ1-2; v_call: TRBV15; d_call: -; clone_size: -; cdr3_aa: CATSAPQHRANYGYTF; cdr3_nt: TGTGCCACCAGCGCGCCCCAGCACCGAGCTAACTATGGCTACACCTTC
j_call: TRBJ2-7; v_call: TRBV19; d_call: TRBD1; clone_size: few; cdr3_aa: CASSSGTGPYEQYF; cdr3_nt: TGTGCCAGTAGTTCCGGGACAGGACCCTACGAGCAGTACTTC
j_call: TRBJ1-2; v_call: TRBV27; d_call: -; clone_size: -; cdr3_aa: CASRENRANYGYTF; cdr3_nt: TGTGCCAGCAGGGAAAACAGGGCCAACTATGGCTACACCTTC
j_call: TRBJ2-5; v_call: TRBV29-1; d_call: -; clone_size: -; cdr3_aa: CSVVEQETQYF; cdr3_nt: TGCAGCGTTGTGGAGCAAGAGACCCAGTACTTC
j_call: TRBJ2-1; v_call: TRBV6-5; d_call: -; clone_size: -; cdr3_aa: CASRWQGGGEQFF; cdr3_nt: TGTGCCAGCAGGTGGCAGGGAGGGGGTGAGCAGTTCTTC
j_call: TRBJ1-5; v_call: TRBV29-1; d_call: TRBD1; clone_size: -; cdr3_aa: CSVVGQENQPQHF; cdr3_nt: TGCAGCGTTGTTGGACAGGAGAATCAGCCCCAGCATTTT